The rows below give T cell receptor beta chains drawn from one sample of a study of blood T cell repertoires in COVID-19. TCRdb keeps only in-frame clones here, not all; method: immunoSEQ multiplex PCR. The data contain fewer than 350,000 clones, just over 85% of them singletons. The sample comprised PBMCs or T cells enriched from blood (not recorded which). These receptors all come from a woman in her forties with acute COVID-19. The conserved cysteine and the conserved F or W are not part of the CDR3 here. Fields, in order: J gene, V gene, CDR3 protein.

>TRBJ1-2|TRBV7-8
ASSPQGVDGYT
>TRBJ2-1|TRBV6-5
ASNHRRSSYNEQF
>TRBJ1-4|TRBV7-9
ASSNQGQGVEKLF
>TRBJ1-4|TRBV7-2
ASRRVVNEKLF
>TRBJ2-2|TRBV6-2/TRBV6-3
ASSYVVSSGWDTGELF
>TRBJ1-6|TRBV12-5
ASGRNEVANNSPLH
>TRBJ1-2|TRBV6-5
ASTKTGANYGYT
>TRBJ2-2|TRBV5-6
ASSLEFGVSTGELF
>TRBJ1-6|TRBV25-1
ASSEYLNSPLH
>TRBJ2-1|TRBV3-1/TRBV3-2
ASSSGWQGNNEQF
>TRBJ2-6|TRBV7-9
ASRRDRALGANVLT
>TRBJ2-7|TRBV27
ASSLFGGDYEQY
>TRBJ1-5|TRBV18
ASSPGYRGLQPQH
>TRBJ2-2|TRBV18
ASSPTAPTGELF
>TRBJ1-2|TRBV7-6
ASSARQGDYGYT
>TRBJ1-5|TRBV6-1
ASSQDSSLNQPQH
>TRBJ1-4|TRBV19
ASSINRGYNEKLF
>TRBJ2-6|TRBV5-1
ASRPGDSGANVLT
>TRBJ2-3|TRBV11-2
ASSFGAGGSASTDTQY
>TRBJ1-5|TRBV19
ASKRTVNQPQH
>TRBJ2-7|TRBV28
ASSLVDGYEQY
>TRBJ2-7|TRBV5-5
ASRGQRQIVYEQY
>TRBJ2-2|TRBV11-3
ASSRGGGKPGELF
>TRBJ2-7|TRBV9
ASSPSGHLPYEQY
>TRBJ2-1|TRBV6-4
ASSPGTSSSNEQF
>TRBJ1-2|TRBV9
ASSPQTGYGYT
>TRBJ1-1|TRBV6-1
ASSPRGLDTEAF
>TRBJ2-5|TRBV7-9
ASSLGTSGPYQETQY
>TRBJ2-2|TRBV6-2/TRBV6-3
ASSYSWTGSTGELF
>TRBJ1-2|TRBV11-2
ASSLGPLTGGAYGYT
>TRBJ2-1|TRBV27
ASRDDSGGIWLDEQF
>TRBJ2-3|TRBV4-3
ASSQLAGSTDTQY
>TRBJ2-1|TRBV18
ASSPAGIDEQF
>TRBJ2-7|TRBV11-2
ASSRTGGGQY
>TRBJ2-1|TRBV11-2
ASSLDLTPVGEQF
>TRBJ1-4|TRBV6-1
ASSDYTGTGSEKLF
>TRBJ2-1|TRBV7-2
ASSLGTSGRTGF
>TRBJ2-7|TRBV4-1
ASSPFAGQGVYEQY
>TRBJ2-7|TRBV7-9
ASSLAGQGRH
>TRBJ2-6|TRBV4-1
ASSPVGGSSGANVLT
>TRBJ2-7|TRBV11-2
ASSPPAYEQY
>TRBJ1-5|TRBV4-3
ASSQDAGGNSNQPQH
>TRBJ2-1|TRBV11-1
ASSLRWAGNNEQF
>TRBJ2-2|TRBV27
ASSSRRGNTGELF
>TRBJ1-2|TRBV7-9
ASSYRVNYGYT
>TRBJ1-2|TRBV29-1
SVYQGGGYT
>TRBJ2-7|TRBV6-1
ASSEPYNSKSEKQY
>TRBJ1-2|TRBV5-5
ASSLFPQGGANYGYT
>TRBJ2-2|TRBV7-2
ASSLKPATTVGGAGELF
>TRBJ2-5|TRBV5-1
ASSLWGGQGQETQY
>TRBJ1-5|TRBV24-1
ATSSRDRGVSQPQH
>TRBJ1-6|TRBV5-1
ASSRDSENSPLH
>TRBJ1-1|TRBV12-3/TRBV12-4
ASSQEGNTEAF
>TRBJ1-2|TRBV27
AAGSTMTNYGYT